The 4 T cell receptor beta chains below come from one sample, sequenced in a study of blood T cell repertoires in COVID-19. The data were produced by immunoSEQ multiplex PCR, yet TCRdb's version contains in-frame clones alone and is incomplete. The profile shows about 26,000 clones, roughly nine tenths of them singletons. The specimen was peripheral blood. These TCRs come from a man between 65 and 85 years old with active COVID-19.

The rearrangement joins TRBV6-1 to TRBJ2-1; TRBD1 aligns across 8 bases. Germline lookup yields CDR1 MNHNS and CDR2 SASEGT. The V gene end was trimmed by 3 bases and the J gene end by 1 base; junction bases not matched to a gene: 5. This CDR3 is 16 amino acids long. The CDR3 is CASSDIGQGSYNEQFF. For the CDR3, the DNA is TGTGCCAGCAGTGACATTGGACAGGGATCCTACAATGAGCAGTTCTTC.

V is TRBV9 and J is TRBJ1-2, with 7 bases matching TRBD1. Germline V gene sequence: CDR1 SGDLS, CDR2 YYNGEE. With V trimmed by 0 bases and J by 2 bases, 7 bases remained unmatched. CDR3 length: 16 residues. This chain's CDR3 is CASSVEGQELNYGYTF. CDR3 nucleotide sequence: TGTGCCAGCAGCGTAGAAGGACAGGAACTAAACTATGGCTACACCTTC. Drawing the rest from reference TRBV9 and TRBJ1-2, the complete variable domain is DSGVTQTPKHLITATGQRVTLRCSPRSGDLSVYWYQQSLDQGLQFLIQYYNGEERAKGNILERFSAQQFPDLHSELNLSSLELGDSALYFCASSVEGQELNYGYTFGSGTRLTVV.

The chain recombines TRBV9 with TRBJ2-1; 7 nucleotides line up with TRBD1. CDR1 and CDR2 from the germline V gene are SGDLS and YYNGEE. The V and J ends lost 4 bases and 5 bases, in that order; junction bases with no gene match: 6. This CDR3 comprises 14 residues. CDR3 amino acids: CASSPDRKNNEQFF. Here the CDR3 DNA reads TGTGCCAGCAGCCCGGACAGGAAAAACAATGAGCAGTTCTTC.

In its sample, this clone was seen a few times. The gene calls are TRBV29-1 and TRBJ2-7; TRBD1 aligns across 9 bases. V lost 4 bases, J lost 6 bases, and 4 bases stayed unmatched. Germline CDR1 is SQVTM and CDR2 is ANQGSEA. This CDR3 comprises 12 residues. The CDR3 DNA is TGCAGCGTTGCTACAGGGGGCGGCGAGCAGTACTTC. It yields the protein CSVATGGGEQYF.